The 21 T cell receptor beta chains below come from one sample, sequenced in a study of vaccination and CD4 T cells after COVID-19. Treatment: approximately nine-day PBMC culture with coronavirus spike peptide pools or control peptides (ViraFEST assay). These receptors' antigens are unknown. With the Oncomine TCR Beta short-read assay, DNA from cultured CD4+ T cells was sequenced. Each CDR3 protein gets one entry after TCRdb re-called the PCR reads with MiXCR. The data contain about 23,000 distinct CDR3 sequences, about 42% of them singletons. The sample in question was CD4+ T cells from blood, cultured in vitro, obtained before SARS-CoV-2 vaccination. The receptors derive from a human donor who received a COVID-19 vaccine.

The rearrangement joins TRBV2 to TRBJ2-1; D is perhaps TRBD2 (6 bases). Trimming pared 8 bases from V and 5 bases from J, leaving 13 bases between. Germline V gene lookup returns CDR1 SNHLY and CDR2 FYNNEI. The CDR3 totals 13 residues. In DNA form, the CDR3 reads TGTGCCAGCGGAGGGGCGGGTCACAATGAGCAGTTCTTC. Translating it yields CASGGAGHNEQFF.

The chain links TRBV12-5 to TRBJ2-6; 7 nucleotides agree with TRBD2. Germline loops: CDR1 LGHNT, CDR2 FRNRAP. The CDR3 loop spans 19 amino acids. Unmatched junction bases numbered 12, after V lost 3 bases and J lost 1 base. CDR3 amino acids: CASGFLVVSGESGANVLTF. CDR3 DNA sequence: TGTGCTAGTGGTTTTTTAGTGGTCAGCGGGGAATCTGGGGCCAACGTCCTGACTTTC. The full variable domain, with the rest looked up from reference TRBV12-5 and TRBJ2-6, is DARVTQTPRHKVTEMGQEVTMRCQPILGHNTVFWYRQTMMQGLELLAYFRNRAPLDDSGMPKDRFSAEMPDATLATLKIQPSEPRDSAVYFCASGFLVVSGESGANVLTFGAGSRLTVL.

This sequence joins TRBV20-1 and TRBJ2-7; 8 nucleotides match TRBD2. Trimming took 0 bases from V and 3 from J; bases not matched to a gene: 4. The CDR3 has 14 amino acids. Germline V gene sequence: CDR1 DFQATT, CDR2 SNEGSKA (reference sequence). The CDR3 DNA reads as TGCAGTGCTAGAGACTGGCGGGGGGTCTACGAGCAGTACTTC. Translating it yields CSARDWRGVYEQYF.

This clonotype was seen more than once but under ten times. The V call is TRBV7-9, the J call TRBJ1-6; D unresolved. Trimming cost V 0 bases and J 7 bases, with 4 bases left between them. The CDR3 loop spans 13 amino acids. From germline, CDR1 is SEHNR and CDR2 FQNEAQ (reference sequence). CDR3 in amino acids: CASSLASNSPLHF. CDR3 nucleotides: TGTGCCAGCAGCTTAGCTTCAAATTCACCCCTCCACTTT.

This clonotype is classed as medium-sized. The chain links TRBV7-8 to TRBJ1-2; 8 bases are shared with TRBD1. This CDR3 contains 14 residues. Germline V CDR1 and CDR2: SGHVS, FQNEAQ. V shed 5 bases, J shed 2 bases, and the junction held 4 bases outside the gene matches. The CDR3 region has the DNA TGTGCCAGCAGCCCGCGGACAGGGAACTATGGCTACACCTTC. Residues: CASSPRTGNYGYTF.

V and J are TRBV20-1 and TRBJ2-5; 9 nucleotides match TRBD1. The CDR3 spans 16 residues. The germline V gene encodes CDR1 DFQATT and CDR2 SNEGSKA (reference sequence). The V and J ends lost 3 bases and 5 bases, in that order; junction bases with no gene match: 13. Written as DNA, the CDR3 is TGCAGTGCTAGGCACCGGGACAGGGTCCCCAAGGAGACCCAGTACTTC. This gives the protein CSARHRDRVPKETQYF.

The V call is TRBV7-6, the J call TRBJ1-5; 9 bases line up with TRBD1. V was clipped by 5 bases and J by 4 bases; unmatched bases: 6. The V gene's germline CDR1 is SGHVS and CDR2 FNYEAQ. CDR3 size: 15 residues. For the CDR3, the DNA is TGTGCCAGCAGCCGCGGGACAGGGATTAATCAGCCCCAGCATTTT. Amino acids: CASSRGTGINQPQHF.

This clonotype turned up a few times. The DNA of the CDR3 is TGTGCCAGCAGCCGGGACACTCCTACAGATACGCAGTATTTT. Encoded protein: CASSRDTPTDTQYF. The chain couples TRBV7-2 to TRBJ2-3, with D perhaps TRBD1 (6 bases). The V gene's germline CDR1 is SGHTA and CDR2 FQGNSA. The V and J ends lost 5 bases and 3 bases respectively, with 12 bases between them. The CDR3 loop spans 14 amino acids.

This clonotype has only a few counts. The V and J genes are TRBV6-5 and TRBJ1-1, with unresolved D. This CDR3 is built from 13 residues. V was trimmed by 1 base and J by 1 base, leaving 4 bases between them. Looked up from germline, CDR1 is MNHEY and CDR2 is SVGAGI. The CDR3 DNA sequence: TGTGCCAGCAGTTACTGGGGGAACACTGAAGCTTTCTTT. Its protein product is CASSYWGNTEAFF.

The chain recombines TRBV6-4 with TRBJ1-2, with TRBD1 as a possible D gene (6 bases). The CDR3 consists of 13 residues. Germline V gene lookup returns CDR1 MRHNA and CDR2 SNTAGT. V gave up 3 bases and J gave up 3 bases, with 8 bases separating them. The CDR3 region is CASSEGGDYGYTF. The CDR3 coding sequence is TGTGCCAGCAGTGAGGGGGGCGACTATGGCTACACCTTC.

The chain is built from TRBV2 and TRBJ2-3; D might be TRBD2 (6 bases). Between the trimmed V and J ends, which lost 3 bases and 1 base, there was a span of 11 bases. This CDR3 comprises 15 residues. Germline lookup yields CDR1 SNHLY and CDR2 FYNNEI. The CDR3: CASSDLGEGTDTQYF. The CDR3 DNA reads as TGTGCCAGCAGTGATTTAGGGGAGGGCACAGATACGCAGTATTTT.

This clonotype was counted only a few times. V usage is TRBV6-1 and J usage is TRBJ1-2, with TRBD1 as a possible D gene (5 bases). V shed 6 bases and J shed 4 bases, with 21 bases lying between them. This CDR3 is 16 amino acids long. Germline V gives CDR1 MNHNS, CDR2 SASEGT. The CDR3 nucleotides are TGTGCCAGCAGACCCCAGGGTCCACAGATTCCCTATGGCTACACCTTC. Translation: CASRPQGPQIPYGYTF.

This chain links TRBV7-6 with TRBJ2-3; tentatively, D is TRBD2 (6 bases). V was pared by 5 bases and J by 1 base, with 13 bases between. Germline CDR1 SGHVS, CDR2 FNYEAQ. CDR3 length equals 15 residues. Written as DNA, the CDR3 is TGTGCCAGCAGCCTTCAACGGGAGCGCACAGATACGCAGTATTTT. Translation gives CASSLQRERTDTQYF.

The chain combines TRBV15 with TRBJ1-1, with D tentatively TRBD1 (6 bases). Per germline, CDR1 LNHNV and CDR2 YYDKDF (reference sequence). This CDR3 comprises 16 residues. V was shortened by 3 bases and J by 2 bases, with 16 bases between the two germline ends. The CDR3: CATSRKRGGGNTEAFF. DNA of the CDR3: TGTGCCACCAGCAGGAAGAGAGGGGGGGGAAACACTGAAGCTTTCTTT.

The chain has TRBV30 and TRBJ2-6; unclear D gene. CDR3 length equals 18 residues. Trimming shortened V by 0 bases and J by 0 bases, and 15 bases separated the two germline ends. Per the germline V gene, CDR1 is GTSNPN and CDR2 is SVGIG (reference sequence). CDR3 amino acids: CAWSVRALSLSGANVLTF. Written as DNA, the CDR3 is TGTGCCTGGAGTGTACGGGCTTTATCTCTCTCTGGGGCCAACGTCCTGACTTTC.

A few counts support this clonotype. The chain has TRBV24-1 and TRBJ1-1, with TRBD1 matching over 11 bases. J gave up 4 bases and V 3 bases, and 3 bases lay outside the gene matches. The CDR3 is 15 residues long. Germline V CDR1 and CDR2: KGHDR, SFDVKD. The CDR3: CATSDGGQGGTEAFF. CDR3 sequence (DNA): TGTGCCACCAGTGATGGGGGACAGGGGGGCACTGAAGCTTTCTTT.

The chain recombines TRBV30 with TRBJ2-1; D is unresolved. Trimming took 3 bases from V and 3 from J, leaving 6 bases between them. Germline CDR1 reads GTSNPN; CDR2 reads SVGIG (reference sequence). This CDR3 spans 12 amino acids. Here the CDR3 DNA reads TGTGCCTGGAGGACCAGCTACAATGAGCAGTTCTTC. Its translation: CAWRTSYNEQFF. The variable domain in full, completed from reference TRBV30 and TRBJ2-1, reads SQTIHQWPATLVQPVGSPLSLECTVEGTSNPNLYWYRQAAGRGLQLLFYSVGIGQISSEVPQNLSASRPQDRQFILSSKKLLLSDSGFYLCAWRTSYNEQFFGPGTRLTVL.

V gene TRBV20-1 combines with J gene TRBJ1-2; 9 bases are shared with TRBD1. CDR1 and CDR2 from the germline V gene are DFQATT and SNEGSKA (reference sequence). This CDR3 comprises 13 residues. V was pared by 4 bases and J by 8 bases, with 8 bases of the junction left unmatched. Here the CDR3 reads CSAIRDRESGYTF. DNA for the CDR3: TGCAGTGCTATCCGGGACAGGGAATCCGGCTACACCTTC.

The chain carries TRBV7-2 and TRBJ1-1; TRBD1 matches at 10 bases. Germline CDR1 is SGHTA and CDR2 is FQGNSA. The CDR3 consists of 13 residues. The V and J ends lost 6 bases and 7 bases, in that order; junction bases with no gene match: 5. The CDR3 is CASRTTGGSEAFF. The CDR3 coding sequence is TGTGCCAGCAGGACGACAGGGGGCAGTGAAGCTTTCTTT. The full variable domain, in which reference TRBV7-2 and TRBJ1-1 provide the parts outside the CDR3, is GAGVSQSPSNKVTEKGKDVELRCDPISGHTALYWYRQSLGQGLEFLIYFQGNSAPDKSGLPSDRFSAERTGGSVSTLTIQRTQQEDSAVYLCASRTTGGSEAFFGQGTRLTVV.

The chain recombines TRBV4-2 with TRBJ1-1, with D possibly TRBD1 on 6 matching bases. Germline CDR1 and CDR2: LGHNA and YNFKEQ. This CDR3 has 16 amino acids. Trimming took off 1 base at V and 1 base at J, with 13 bases between the two ends. DNA of the CDR3: TGTGCCAGCAGCCAAGCCACAGGGATGGAGAACACTGAAGCTTTCTTT. It yields the protein CASSQATGMENTEAFF.

This sequence joins TRBV19 and TRBJ2-7, with D possibly called TRBD1 or TRBD2 (5 bases each). Germline lookup yields CDR1 LNHDA and CDR2 SQIVND (reference sequence). The CDR3 runs to 14 residues. V shed 5 bases and J shed 2 bases, with 13 bases lying between them. The chain's CDR3 is CASSGRDGPYEQYF. The CDR3 DNA is TGTGCCAGTAGTGGCCGGGACGGTCCCTACGAGCAGTACTTC.